These T cell receptor beta chains were read from a single sample in a study of blood T cells in healthy people across ages. TCRdb re-called the 5' RACE reads through MiXCR, storing one row per CDR3 protein. In the table there are around 1,500,000 distinct CDR3 sequences, 42% of which are singletons. The specimen sequenced was blood. All receptors derive from a woman aged 18 to 35 in good health. Both conserved end residues are trimmed from each CDR3. Clone size, where shown, is once, few, many, or a class for clones that have expanded.

TRBV20-1	-	TRBJ2-4	SASPRQETPY
TRBV6-5	few	TRBJ1-5	ASSPDGQGNQPQH
TRBV6-1	few	TRBJ2-1	ASRRDWGQF
TRBV3-1	-	TRBJ2-5	ASSHLTVSREAQY
TRBV5-1	-	TRBJ2-5	ASSPGGSVQETQY
TRBV5-1	few	TRBJ2-3	ASSPPAGVTDTQY
TRBV20-1	-	TRBJ2-5	SAKLAGGWNNEQY
TRBV12-3/TRBV12-4	few	TRBJ1-1	ASSLAGASEAF
TRBV20-1	-	TRBJ1-2	SAPREVPDYGYT
TRBV6-2/TRBV6-3	few	TRBJ1-1	ASIGGTGVWSTEAF
TRBV7-9	-	TRBJ2-5	ASSLPSLNEQY
TRBV6-1	-	TRBJ2-5	ASSVAGAVLTETQY
TRBV27	-	TRBJ2-3	ASSPSDLHTDTQY
TRBV7-2	-	TRBJ2-7	ASSPGRAASYEQY
TRBV20-1	-	TRBJ2-5	SARALAGGLSYNEQY
TRBV3-1	few	TRBJ2-1	ASSQVSGSGEQF
TRBV21-1	-	TRBJ2-7	ASSNSWEWGYEQY
TRBV12-3/TRBV12-4	-	TRBJ1-1	ASTPGTGGGTEAF
TRBV7-3	few	TRBJ1-1	ASSLTPKGAGRLNTEAF
TRBV12-3/TRBV12-4	-	-	ASSFGSGDVDEQY
TRBV3-1	-	TRBJ1-2	ASSQDWTRGYT
TRBV28	few	TRBJ1-1	ASSFKYTEAF
TRBV27	-	TRBJ2-7	ASSLRVAYEQY
TRBV2	-	TRBJ2-1	ASSEERYNEQF
TRBV20-1	-	TRBJ2-7	SARAIPSKAATYEQY
TRBV6-1	-	TRBJ2-7	ARRDRHYEQY
TRBV7-2	few	TRBJ1-5	ASSLGRQINQPQH
TRBV6-5	-	TRBJ2-7	ASSYYSSGRDNEQY
TRBV20-1	-	TRBJ2-7	SGLAGGNSYEQY
TRBV20-1	-	TRBJ1-2	SASDVRPRTNYGYT
TRBV21-1	few	TRBJ2-7	ASSKSNRERYEQY
TRBV12-3/TRBV12-4	-	TRBJ1-1	ASSTRGGRAANTEAF
TRBV6-5	-	TRBJ2-2	ASSTGTTTPELF
TRBV7-6	-	TRBJ1-5	ASSLPGAVPYDNQPQH
TRBV7-9	-	TRBJ2-7	AISLSTSYEQY
TRBV24-1	-	TRBJ2-6	ATSDPSGGASGANVLT
TRBV4-2	-	TRBJ1-2	ASSQAGQLTYGYT
TRBV29-1	-	TRBJ2-7	SASTSGGTTYEQY
TRBV6-2/TRBV6-3	many	TRBJ1-5	ASRDSNQPQH
TRBV20-1	many	TRBJ2-2	SARLAGYTGELF
TRBV10-3	-	TRBJ2-5	AISESGVAGLGEQY
TRBV18	few	TRBJ2-1	ASSRTSGVSYNEQF
TRBV4-1	many	TRBJ2-1	ASSQDPSGGWNEQF
TRBV7-9	once	TRBJ1-4	ASSSDTATNEKLF
TRBV4-1	few	-	ASSQALPATASYNEQY
TRBV6-6	-	TRBJ2-1	ASIKTSGGRGNEQF